The 10 T cell receptor beta chains reported below all come from one sample, sequenced in a study of blood T cell repertoires in COVID-19. Libraries were prepared by immunoSEQ multiplex PCR; TCRdb keeps only in-frame clonotypes and omits some of them. The sample contains some 97,000 clones, around four fifths of which appear only once. The sequenced sample was peripheral blood. The receptors here all came from a woman aged 70-85 years with acute or convalescent COVID-19.

The chain is built from TRBV19 and TRBJ2-5, with 8 positions matching TRBD1. Germline V lookup: CDR1 LNHDA, CDR2 SQIVND (reference sequence). V was pared by 9 bases and J by 5 bases, with 8 bases of the junction left unmatched. The CDR3 totals 13 residues. CDR3 in DNA: TGTGCCAGCGGACAGGGCGGAGGGGAGACCCAGTACTTC. Its protein is CASGQGGGETQYF.

The chain carries TRBV6-2 or TRBV6-3 and TRBJ2-7, with TRBD2 identical over 7 bases. Trimming at V came to 4 bases and at J to 6 bases, leaving 3 bases not matched to a gene. Germline CDR1 is MNHEY and CDR2 is SVGEGT. This CDR3 spans 12 amino acids. CDR3: CASSSSGVEQYF. The CDR3, as DNA: TGTGCCAGCAGTTCCAGCGGGGTCGAGCAGTACTTC.

This sequence joins TRBV6-1 and TRBJ1-1, with 7 positions matching TRBD1. The CDR3 totals 13 residues. CDR1 is MNHNS, CDR2 SASEGT, per germline. J gave up 5 bases and V 3 bases, and 3 bases lay outside the gene matches. CDR3 loop: CASSETGRTEAFF. The CDR3 DNA follows: TGTGCCAGCAGTGAGACAGGGCGGACTGAAGCTTTCTTT.

The V and J genes are TRBV19 and TRBJ2-3; 8 nucleotides line up with TRBD1. Per the germline V gene, CDR1 is LNHDA and CDR2 is SQIVND (reference sequence). J lost 0 bases, V lost 6 bases, and 8 bases had no gene match. This CDR3 region has 16 residues. The CDR3 protein is CASSLVRDRSTDTQYF. Written as DNA, the CDR3 is TGTGCCAGTAGCCTCGTCCGGGACAGGAGCACAGATACGCAGTATTTT.

The genes are TRBV7-8 and TRBJ1-4; possible D gene TRBD1, 6 bases. Germline-derived CDR1 and CDR2 are SGHVS and FQNEAQ. The CDR3 spans 14 residues. V shed 5 bases and J shed 8 bases, with 15 bases lying between them. The chain's CDR3 is CASSRDRFAEKLFF. CDR3 bases: TGTGCCAGCAGCCGAGACAGGTTTGCGGAAAAACTGTTTTTT.

The chain combines TRBV7-2 with TRBJ2-1; unclear D gene. The germline CDR1 and CDR2 sequences are SGHTA and FQGNSA. This CDR3 has 12 amino acids. V was trimmed by 1 base and J by 9 bases, leaving 7 bases between them. The CDR3 DNA reads TGTGCCAGCAGCTTAGTTGTCGGTGAGCAGTTCTTC. This encodes CASSLVVGEQFF.

This clone has just one count. The chain recombines TRBV19 with TRBJ2-2; D is possibly TRBD2 (6 bases). Germline loops: CDR1 LNHDA, CDR2 SQIVND (reference sequence). The ends were cut back, 2 bases at V and 2 bases at J, with 15 bases in the middle. The CDR3 totals 17 residues. CDR3 DNA: TGTGCCAGTAGTATAAGGCCGGGACTCACAAACACCGGGGAGCTGTTTTTT. Its protein product is CASSIRPGLTNTGELFF.

This chain uses TRBV29-1 with TRBJ2-2; 11 bases agree with TRBD1. Germline CDR1 reads SQVTM; CDR2 reads ANQGSEA. Trimming at V came to 6 bases and at J to 3 bases, leaving 6 bases not matched to a gene. There are 15 residues in the CDR3. In DNA, the CDR3 is TGCAGCGTGGGGACAGGGGGTCGGGACACCGGGGAGCTGTTTTTT. It is translated as CSVGTGGRDTGELFF.

In regard to this clone: Other DNA sequences in the sample encode the same CDR3. The V gene is TRBV5-1, the J gene TRBJ1-2; TRBD1 is a possible D gene (5 bases). Germline V gene sequence: CDR1 SGHRS, CDR2 YFSETQ. The CDR3 is 12 residues long. Between the trimmed V and J ends, which lost 0 bases and 7 bases, there was a span of 7 bases. The CDR3 here is CASSLGGGGYTF. The CDR3 DNA reads TGCGCCAGCAGCTTGGGGGGCGGTGGCTACACCTTC.

The gene calls are TRBV6-5 and TRBJ1-1; D gene uncertain. Germline CDR1 is MNHEY and CDR2 is SVGAGI. The CDR3 is 13 amino acids. Trimming pared 4 bases from V and 5 bases from J, leaving 11 bases between. The CDR3 here is CASSLPVETEAFF. CDR3 DNA: TGTGCCAGCAGTTTACCGGTTGAGACTGAAGCTTTCTTT.